The 29 T cell receptor beta chains listed next were all sequenced from one sample in a study of cytomegalovirus exposure and HLA in healthy donors. PCR involved 60 Vbeta and 13 Jbeta primers. Using immunoSEQ multiplex PCR, the repertoire was profiled, and TCRdb retains in-frame clones only, with some absent. The top ten clones hold 6.8% of a sample with fewer than 150,000 clones, around three quarters of them seen once. Sequencing was performed on PBMCs. The receptor set was obtained from a man aged 40-49 years in good health and CMV-seropositive.

This clone was counted a few times. This chain links TRBV7-2 with TRBJ2-7; weak D call: TRBD1 (5 bases). This CDR3 is built from 15 residues. CDR1 and CDR2 (germline): SGHTA, FQGNSA. V was trimmed by 1 base and J by 2 bases, leaving 12 bases between them. The CDR3 loop reads CASSLGAGLTYEQYF. DNA for the CDR3: TGTGCCAGCAGCTTAGGGGCAGGGCTTACCTACGAGCAGTACTTC. The full variable domain, with the rest looked up from reference TRBV7-2 and TRBJ2-7, is GAGVSQSPSNKVTEKGKDVELRCDPISGHTALYWYRQSLGQGLEFLIYFQGNSAPDKSGLPSDRFSAERTGGSVSTLTIQRTQQEDSAVYLCASSLGAGLTYEQYFGPGTRLTVT.

The chain employs TRBV19 and TRBJ2-1; 12 positions agree with TRBD2. This CDR3 contains 15 residues. The V segment lost 8 bases and the J segment 4 bases; nucleotides outside the gene matches: 6. CDR1 is LNHDA and CDR2 is SQIVND in the germline V gene (reference sequence). The DNA of the CDR3 is TGTGCCAGTTCGCTGCTAGCGGGAGGGTACAATGAGCAGTTCTTC. It translates to CASSLLAGGYNEQFF.

V gene TRBV7-9 combines with J gene TRBJ1-2; 8 nucleotides match TRBD1. Trimming removed 7 bases from V and 3 bases from J; junction bases left unmatched: 10. In germline, CDR1 is SEHNR, CDR2 FQNEAQ (reference sequence). CDR3 length equals 15 residues. CDR3 in DNA: TGTGCCAGCATCCCGGGACAGGCCTTCGACTATGGCTACACCTTC. Translating it yields CASIPGQAFDYGYTF. Variable domain in full (rest from reference TRBV7-9 and TRBJ1-2): DTGVSQNPRHKITKRGQNVTFRCDPISEHNRLYWYRQTLGQGPEFLTYFQNEAQLEKSRLLSDRFSAERPKGSFSTLEIQRTEQGDSAMYLCASIPGQAFDYGYTFGSGTRLTVV.

This clone has only one observation. The V gene is TRBV30, the J gene TRBJ2-1; D is uncertain. CDR1 and CDR2 from the germline V gene are GTSNPN and SVGIG (reference sequence). The CDR3 covers 12 residues. V was cut by 2 bases and J by 6 bases, with 8 bases left in between. The CDR3 coding sequence is TGTGCCTGGAGTCCGTCGGTCAATGAGCAGTTCTTC. Protein sequence: CAWSPSVNEQFF.

V usage is TRBV28 and J usage is TRBJ2-6; possible D gene TRBD1, 5 bases. V was trimmed by 4 bases and J by 1 base, leaving 14 bases between them. The CDR3 sequence is 17 residues long. Germline CDR1 and CDR2: MDHEN and SYDVKM. CDR3 amino acids: CASSSQGRVSGANVLTF. CDR3 DNA sequence: TGTGCCAGCAGTTCTCAGGGTAGAGTTTCTGGGGCCAACGTCCTGACTTTC.

This chain's CDR3 is CASSFGDQGNYGYTF. The CDR3 coding sequence is TGTGCCAGCAGCTTTGGGGATCAGGGTAACTATGGCTACACCTTC. The J gene is TRBJ1-2, the V gene TRBV5-6, with D tentatively TRBD1 (5 bases). Germline V gene sequence: CDR1 SGHDT, CDR2 YYEEEE. The CDR3 is 15 residues long. Trimming removed 2 bases from V and 1 base from J, with 12 bases in between.

This chain uses TRBV9 with TRBJ1-1, with 9 bases lining up with TRBD1. The CDR3 has 17 amino acids. CDR1 and CDR2 (germline): SGDLS, YYNGEE. Trimming cost V 3 bases and J 6 bases; bases outside gene matches: 15. The CDR3 sequence is CASSANGTGRSRAEAFF. CDR3 in DNA: TGTGCCAGCAGCGCAAATGGGACAGGGAGGTCGCGAGCTGAAGCTTTCTTT.

This chain connects TRBV29-1 to TRBJ1-2; D is unclear. The length of the CDR3 is 16 residues. Deletions cut 4 bases from V and 0 bases from J, with 18 bases between. Germline CDR1 and CDR2: SQVTM and ANQGSEA. The CDR3 sequence is CSVGLRPDRANYGYTF. The CDR3 nucleotides read TGCAGCGTTGGGTTGAGGCCCGATCGGGCTAACTATGGCTACACCTTC.

The chain joins TRBV6-5 to TRBJ2-7, with 7 nucleotides matching TRBD1. Looked up from germline, CDR1 is MNHEY and CDR2 is SVGAGI. Trimming removed 6 bases from V and 2 bases from J; junction bases left unmatched: 7. There are 14 residues in the CDR3. The CDR3 sequence: CASSRWDSPYEQYF. The DNA of the CDR3 is TGTGCCAGCAGCCGGTGGGACAGCCCCTACGAGCAGTACTTC.

This chain joins TRBV6-1 and TRBJ1-5; no firm D call. The V end lost 8 bases, the J end lost 0 bases, and 14 bases lay between the germline ends. The CDR3 runs to 15 residues. Germline lookup yields CDR1 MNHNS and CDR2 SASEGT. In nucleotides, the CDR3 is TGTGCCAGCGGAGAGGCATATTATAGCAATCAGCCCCAGCATTTT. This encodes CASGEAYYSNQPQHF.

The chain carries TRBV15 and TRBJ1-2; a weak D match, TRBD1 (5 bases). CDR1 and CDR2 from the germline V gene are LNHNV and YYDKDF (reference sequence). Trimming removed 0 bases at V and 8 bases at J, with 16 bases between. The CDR3 is made up of 15 amino acids. CDR3 sequence (DNA): TGTGCCACCAGCAGAGATATCGGGGGGACGAACGGCTACACCTTC. Its translation: CATSRDIGGTNGYTF.

This clone was found once. J is TRBJ2-1 and V is TRBV5-6; D might be TRBD1 (8 bases). CDR3 length equals 14 residues. The germline V gene encodes CDR1 SGHDT and CDR2 YYEEEE. The V gene lost 3 bases and the J gene lost 8 bases, with 15 bases spanning the gap. CDR3 residues: CASSWPTGGDEQFF. In nucleotides, the CDR3 is TGTGCCAGCAGCTGGCCTACAGGGGGGGATGAGCAGTTCTTC.

V gene TRBV10-3 combines with J gene TRBJ1-6; tentative D call: TRBD1 (5 bases). The CDR3 is 15 residues long. Trimming left V 3 bases short and J 5 bases short, with 11 bases between. Germline CDR1 is ENHRY and CDR2 is SYGVKD. CDR3 DNA sequence: TGTGCCATCAGTGATTCAGGGCTAAATAATTCACCCCTCCACTTT. It codes for CAISDSGLNNSPLHF.

The genes are TRBV2 and TRBJ2-7; 11 bases are a match to TRBD1. From germline, CDR1 is SNHLY and CDR2 FYNNEI. The CDR3 is 13 amino acids. V dropped 6 bases and J dropped 4; count of bases not matched to a gene: 2. CDR3 sequence: CASRGTGGYEQYF. CDR3 nucleotides: TGTGCCAGCAGGGGGACAGGGGGGTACGAGCAGTACTTC.

This chain joins TRBV7-2 and TRBJ2-5; D gene unclear. V shed 1 base and J shed 3 bases, with 6 bases lying between them. CDR1 and CDR2 from the germline V gene are SGHTA and FQGNSA. The CDR3 length is 13 residues. The CDR3 nucleotides read TGTGCCAGCAGCTTAGGCGTCGAAGAGACCCAGTACTTC. Its protein is CASSLGVEETQYF.

CDR3 in amino acids: CASEGGYEKLFF. The DNA of the CDR3 is TGTGCCAGCGAAGGGGGTTATGAAAAACTGTTTTTT. The chain uses TRBV2 and TRBJ1-4, with a possible D match to TRBD1 (6 bases). The CDR3 extends over 12 amino acids. The V and J ends lost 8 bases and 6 bases respectively, with 10 bases between them. From germline, CDR1 is SNHLY and CDR2 FYNNEI.

The V gene is TRBV7-2, the J gene TRBJ2-1; no definite D call. The CDR3 is made up of 13 amino acids. V lost 3 bases and J 4 bases, leaving 7 bases between the germline ends. CDR1 and CDR2 (germline): SGHTA, FQGNSA. CDR3 in DNA: TGTGCCAGCAGCTTTTACTCATACAATGAGCAGTTCTTC. Amino acids: CASSFYSYNEQFF.

This clone was detected once. This rearrangement joins TRBV19 to TRBJ1-5; 8 bases line up with TRBD1. CDR3 size: 14 residues. V lost 7 bases to trimming and J lost 1 base; unmatched junction nucleotides: 3. Germline V CDR1 and CDR2: LNHDA, SQIVND (reference sequence). DNA for the CDR3: TGTGCCAGTACACGGACAGGGAGCAATCAGCCCCAGCATTTT. Encoded protein: CASTRTGSNQPQHF.

V and J are TRBV5-1 and TRBJ2-7; 7 positions agree with TRBD1. Germline lookup yields CDR1 SGHRS and CDR2 YFSETQ. This CDR3 region has 15 residues. The ends lost 4 bases at V and 2 bases at J; junction bases unmatched: 9. The DNA of the CDR3 is TGCGCCAGCAGCCAGGGGACAGAGAAGCCCTACGAGCAGTACTTC. This encodes CASSQGTEKPYEQYF.

The chain combines TRBV28 with TRBJ1-6, with D tentatively TRBD1 (5 bases). CDR3 length: 13 amino acids. Germline CDR1 MDHEN, CDR2 SYDVKM. V lost 6 bases to trimming and J lost 8 bases, with 11 bases between them. The CDR3 is CASRARGYSPLHF. Written as DNA, the CDR3 is TGTGCCAGCAGGGCGCGGGGGTATTCACCCCTCCACTTT.

CDR3 amino acids: CASSIKQGVVTEAFF. In DNA form, the CDR3 reads TGTGCCAGCAGCATAAAACAGGGAGTGGTCACTGAAGCTTTCTTT. The chain recombines TRBV5-6 with TRBJ1-1; D may be TRBD1 (6 bases). The CDR3 totals 15 residues. From germline, CDR1 is SGHDT and CDR2 YYEEEE. Trimming pared 4 bases from V and 4 bases from J, leaving 17 bases between.

In its sample, this clone was seen once. The J gene is TRBJ2-3, the V gene TRBV19; possibly TRBD2 for D (5 bases). Germline V CDR1 and CDR2: LNHDA, SQIVND (reference sequence). The CDR3 runs to 13 residues. V was pared by 6 bases and J by 1 base, with 8 bases between. The CDR3 loop is CASSPGGTDTQYF. As DNA, the CDR3 is TGTGCCAGTAGCCCCGGGGGCACAGATACGCAGTATTTT.

The rearrangement joins TRBV4-3 to TRBJ1-4; possible D gene TRBD1, 6 bases. CDR3 length: 17 residues. Per the germline V gene, CDR1 is LGHNA and CDR2 is YSLEER. Trimming shortened V by 0 bases and J by 5 bases, and 16 bases separated the two germline ends. In DNA, the CDR3 is TGCGCCAGCAGCCAAGATCTATGGGGGCGCGAGAATGAAAAACTGTTTTTT. Translating gives CASSQDLWGRENEKLFF.

The gene calls are TRBV7-2 and TRBJ1-2; weak D call: TRBD1 (6 bases). The CDR3 totals 13 residues. V was pared by 4 bases and J by 8 bases, with 14 bases between. CDR1 SGHTA and CDR2 FQGNSA come from the germline V gene. The CDR3 spells CASSWGGGWGYTF. CDR3 DNA: TGTGCCAGCAGCTGGGGCGGGGGCTGGGGCTACACCTTC.

This sequence joins TRBV4-3 and TRBJ2-7; D perhaps matches TRBD2 (5 bases). V was cut by 4 bases and J by 1 base, with 11 bases left in between. Germline CDR1 LGHNA, CDR2 YSLEER. The CDR3 has 14 residues. The CDR3 DNA reads as TGCGCCAGCAGCCTTTCCCGGGAATCCTACGAGCAGTACTTC. It translates to CASSLSRESYEQYF.

This rearrangement joins TRBV6-5 to TRBJ1-4, with D uncertain. Trimming removed 0 bases from V and 0 bases from J, with 5 bases in between. The length of the CDR3 is 15 residues. Germline V gene data show CDR1 as MNHEY and CDR2 as SVGAGI. In DNA, the CDR3 is TGTGCCAGCAGTTACTCCCCAGCAACTAATGAAAAACTGTTTTTT. Its translation is CASSYSPATNEKLFF.

The gene calls are TRBV4-3 and TRBJ2-1; no clear D gene. Germline lookup yields CDR1 LGHNA and CDR2 YSLEER. The V gene lost 1 base and the J gene lost 4 bases, with 8 bases spanning the gap. This CDR3 is 14 amino acids long. Here the CDR3 DNA reads TGCGCCAGCAGCCAAGTCCCAGAATACAATGAGCAGTTCTTC. It encodes CASSQVPEYNEQFF.

The chain employs TRBV28 and TRBJ1-2; 8 bases are a match to TRBD1. The CDR3 covers 13 residues. The V segment lost 6 bases and the J segment 6 bases; nucleotides outside the gene matches: 6. The germline V gene encodes CDR1 MDHEN and CDR2 SYDVKM. CDR3 protein: CASRPTGVDGYTF. CDR3 sequence (DNA): TGTGCCAGCAGGCCGACAGGGGTGGATGGCTACACCTTC.

CDR3 protein: CASSSPPTGDYEQYF. The CDR3 DNA follows: TGTGCCAGCAGCTCCCCCCCGACAGGGGACTACGAGCAGTACTTC. The chain recombines TRBV11-2 with TRBJ2-7; 8 nucleotides align to TRBD1. Germline V gives CDR1 SGHAT, CDR2 FQNNGV. V shed 4 bases, J shed 3 bases, and the junction held 8 bases outside the gene matches. There are 15 residues in the CDR3.